Presented here are 22 T cell receptor beta chains from one specimen sequenced in a study of a mutant IDH1 vaccine in newly diagnosed glioma. Their antigens are not known. Measured with immunoSEQ multiplex PCR; TCRdb has only the in-frame clones, and not every one. The sample consists of about 26,000 clones, less than 90% of them appearing once. Time point reported: week 35, safety follow-up. Every vaccination contained 300 ug of the mutant IDH1 20-mer peptide and was paired with topical imiquimod. This specimen was PBMCs, taken from a glioma patient whose treatment included an IDH1 peptide vaccine. The receptors originated from a man aged 25-45 years with glioma.

V usage is TRBV30 and J usage is TRBJ2-1, with D unresolved. Between the trimmed V and J ends, which lost 0 bases and 6 bases, there was a span of 3 bases. Germline CDR1 is GTSNPN and CDR2 is SVGIG (reference sequence). The CDR3 contains 11 residues. The CDR3 reads CAWSVSNEQFF. The CDR3 nucleotides are TGTGCCTGGAGTGTGAGCAATGAGCAGTTCTTC.

CDR3 in DNA: TGTGCCAGCAGGGTGAACTCGTGGAATGAGCAGTTCTTC. Amino acid sequence: CASRVNSWNEQFF. The rearrangement joins TRBV2 to TRBJ2-1, with no clear D. Germline assignment: CDR1 SNHLY and CDR2 FYNNEI. The ends were cut back, 6 bases at V and 7 bases at J, with 13 bases in the middle. The CDR3 totals 13 residues.

This clone was recorded only once. The J gene is TRBJ1-3, the V gene TRBV6-6, with 8 bases lining up with TRBD1. Per the germline V gene, CDR1 is MNHNY and CDR2 is SVGAGI (reference sequence). The CDR3 totals 16 residues. V shed 4 bases and J 0 bases; nucleotides not matched to a gene: 5. The CDR3 region is CASSSTTGGSGNTIYF. For the CDR3, the DNA is TGTGCCAGCAGTTCAACTACAGGGGGCTCTGGAAACACCATATATTTT.

The V gene is TRBV5-1, the J gene TRBJ2-3; TRBD1 aligns across 8 bases. Germline lookup yields CDR1 SGHRS and CDR2 YFSETQ. This CDR3 spans 14 amino acids. Losses at the gene ends were 9 bases for V and 2 bases for J; bases not matched to a gene: 8. The CDR3, as DNA: TGCGCCACCAAGCCGGGACAGGTCACAGATACGCAGTATTTT. It codes for CATKPGQVTDTQYF.

V and J are TRBV6-1 and TRBJ2-7; no firm D call. Germline CDR1 is MNHNS and CDR2 is SASEGT. CDR3 size: 14 residues. With 9 bases removed from V and 2 bases from J, the gap between germline ends came to 17 bases. The CDR3 region has the DNA TGTGCCAGTTCCGGGCTGCGATTGACCTACGAGCAGTACTTC. It is translated as CASSGLRLTYEQYF.

This clone appeared a single time. J is TRBJ2-2 and V is TRBV10-3; tentative D call: TRBD1 (7 bases). CDR3 length: 19 residues. V lost 6 bases and J 2 bases, leaving 25 bases between the germline ends. Per the germline V gene, CDR1 is ENHRY and CDR2 is SYGVKD. CDR3: CAIRATTGRLGKNTGELFF. The CDR3 DNA is TGTGCCATCAGGGCGACGACAGGGAGGTTGGGGAAAAACACCGGGGAGCTGTTTTTT.

This chain links TRBV5-8 with TRBJ1-6, with D uncertain. Per germline, CDR1 SGHTS and CDR2 YDEGEE. CDR3 length equals 18 residues. The V gene lost 0 bases and the J gene lost 1 base, with 14 bases spanning the gap. As DNA, the CDR3 is TGTGCCAGCAGCTTGGAGGATAGGGCAGGATCCTATAATTCACCCCTCCACTTT. Translated: CASSLEDRAGSYNSPLHF.

The chain combines TRBV7-9 with TRBJ2-4; 8 positions match TRBD1. The junction had 10 bases not matched to a gene; V was cut back by 5 bases and J by 7 bases. CDR1 SEHNR and CDR2 FQNEAQ come from the germline V gene (reference sequence). CDR3 length: 15 amino acids. CDR3 bases: TGTGCCAGCAGCGCCGGACAGGGAAGGATGAACATTCAGTACTTC. Translating gives CASSAGQGRMNIQYF.

The rearrangement joins TRBV10-3 to TRBJ1-1, with D unclear. Per the germline V gene, CDR1 is ENHRY and CDR2 is SYGVKD. This CDR3 has 12 residues. V shed 5 bases and J shed 7 bases, with 11 bases lying between them. For the CDR3, the DNA is TGTGCCATCAGTCGGAAACCACTTGAAGCTTTCTTT. This codes for CAISRKPLEAFF.

V and J are TRBV30 and TRBJ2-2; TRBD1 matches 9 bases. The length of the CDR3 is 15 residues. Germline lookup yields CDR1 GTSNPN and CDR2 SVGIG (reference sequence). V was clipped by 2 bases and J by 4 bases; unmatched bases: 5. CDR3 loop: CAWSPRQGVTGELFF. CDR3 nucleotides: TGTGCCTGGAGTCCCCGACAGGGGGTCACCGGGGAGCTGTTTTTT.

This chain connects TRBV19 to TRBJ2-1, with 10 nucleotides matching TRBD2. This CDR3 is built from 14 residues. The trim removed 6 bases at V and 6 bases at J, leaving 5 bases unmatched. Looked up from germline, CDR1 is LNHDA and CDR2 is SQIVND (reference sequence). In nucleotides, the CDR3 is TGTGCCAGTAGCCGAGCGGGAGGGGGCAATGAGCAGTTCTTC. Translation: CASSRAGGGNEQFF. The whole variable domain, filled in from reference TRBV19 and TRBJ2-1, reads DGGITQSPKYLFRKEGQNVTLSCEQNLNHDAMYWYRQDPGQGLRLIYYSQIVNDFQKGDIAEGYSVSREKKESFPLTVTSAQKNPTAFYLCASSRAGGGNEQFFGPGTRLTVL.

The chain is built from TRBV5-6 and TRBJ1-1; D may be TRBD1 (5 bases). Deletions cut 0 bases from V and 4 bases from J, with 13 bases between. Germline CDR1 and CDR2: SGHDT and YYEEEE. This CDR3 has 15 residues. CDR3 in DNA: TGTGCCAGCAGCTTGGCGGTCGGGGCGGGCACTGAAGCTTTCTTT. Translated: CASSLAVGAGTEAFF.

As DNA, the CDR3 is TGCGCCAGCAGCCAAAACAGGGCTGATACGCAGTATTTT. It codes for CASSQNRADTQYF. V usage is TRBV4-1 and J usage is TRBJ2-3; the D gene is possibly TRBD1 (6 bases). Trimming stripped 2 bases from V and 6 bases from J, with 9 bases between. This CDR3 is built from 13 residues. The germline V gene has CDR1 MGHRA and CDR2 YSYEKL.

The rearrangement links TRBV9 to TRBJ2-2; the match to TRBD2 covers 7 bases. The CDR3 loop spans 18 amino acids. Germline V lookup: CDR1 SGDLS, CDR2 YYNGEE. V lost 0 bases, J lost 3 bases, and 11 bases stayed unmatched. The CDR3 bases are TGTGCCAGCAGCGTAGGGCCGGGCGGGGGAAGCTACACCGGGGAGCTGTTTTTT. This encodes CASSVGPGGGSYTGELFF.

The rearrangement joins TRBV30 to TRBJ2-1, with D uncertain. V gave up 0 bases and J gave up 6 bases, with 12 bases separating them. In germline, CDR1 is GTSNPN, CDR2 SVGIG (reference sequence). The CDR3 consists of 14 residues. The chain's CDR3 is CAWSVRGIGNEQFF. The DNA for the CDR3 is TGTGCCTGGAGTGTACGCGGTATAGGCAATGAGCAGTTCTTC.

The chain joins TRBV7-2 to TRBJ1-2; D might be TRBD1 (6 bases). The CDR3 runs to 15 residues. From germline, CDR1 is SGHTA and CDR2 FQGNSA. Trimming removed 1 base from V and 3 bases from J, with 12 bases in between. The CDR3 here is CASSLELQGDYGYTF. The CDR3, as DNA: TGTGCCAGCAGCTTAGAGTTACAGGGAGACTATGGCTACACCTTC.

This chain joins TRBV5-1 and TRBJ2-3; no firm D call. Germline values: CDR1 SGHRS, CDR2 YFSETQ. V was clipped by 4 bases and J by 3 bases, with 9 bases between them. This CDR3 is 13 amino acids long. CDR3 region: CASSTRRTDTQYF. As DNA, the CDR3 is TGCGCCAGCAGCACGAGGCGTACAGATACGCAGTATTTT.

The chain has TRBV18 and TRBJ2-5, with 9 positions matching TRBD2. Germline CDR1 reads KGHSH; CDR2 reads LQKENI. This CDR3 region has 16 residues. V shed 4 bases and J 1 base; nucleotides not matched to a gene: 7. The CDR3 bases are TGTGCCAGCTCACTACTACTAGCGGGCGGCCAAGAGACCCAGTACTTC. As protein: CASSLLLAGGQETQYF.

The chain uses TRBV2 and TRBJ1-5, with 11 bases lining up with TRBD1. Germline CDR1 is SNHLY and CDR2 is FYNNEI. The CDR3 length is 18 residues. Losses at the gene ends were 2 bases for V and 3 bases for J; bases not matched to a gene: 9. Here the CDR3 reads CASSERDRGTEVNQPQHF. Written as DNA, the CDR3 is TGTGCCAGCAGTGAAAGGGACAGGGGGACAGAAGTCAATCAGCCCCAGCATTTT.

CDR3 coding DNA: TGTGCCAGTAGTATCCCAGGGGTTCAGACTGAAGCTTTCTTT. Protein: CASSIPGVQTEAFF. This chain links TRBV19 with TRBJ1-1; D perhaps matches TRBD1 (6 bases). Trimming removed 3 bases from V and 5 bases from J, with 13 bases in between. The CDR3 sequence is 14 residues long. Germline lookup yields CDR1 LNHDA and CDR2 SQIVND (reference sequence).

The rearrangement uses TRBV30 and TRBJ2-7; unclear D gene. Trimming cost V 3 bases and J 1 base, with 4 bases left between them. Per germline, CDR1 GTSNPN and CDR2 SVGIG (reference sequence). The CDR3 is made up of 11 amino acids. This chain's CDR3 is CAWRISYEQYF. The CDR3 region has the DNA TGTGCCTGGAGGATTTCCTACGAGCAGTACTTC.

The genes are TRBV5-4 and TRBJ2-1; 9 bases are shared with TRBD1. V dropped 4 bases and J dropped 6; count of bases not matched to a gene: 8. The CDR3 has 15 amino acids. Per germline, CDR1 SGHNT and CDR2 YYREEE (reference sequence). In DNA form, the CDR3 reads TGTGCCAGCAGCCCGGGACAGGGTAAACCCAATGAGCAGTTCTTC. This encodes CASSPGQGKPNEQFF.